This T cell receptor (beta chain) was observed in a study of CD8 T cells in Susac syndrome. Trimming pared 1 base from V and 7 bases from J, leaving 10 bases between. The germline CDR1 and CDR2 sequences are LGHNT and FRNRAP. The CDR3 has 14 amino acids. Only one count was recorded for this clonotype. The RNA input was about 0.5 to 1 ug, and it was reverse transcribed with random hexamers. TCRdb reanalysed the immunoSEQ multiplex PCR reads using MiXCR and keeps one entry per CDR3 protein. The profile covers 250,000 to 300,000 distinct CDR3 sequences, with more than 75% appearing a single time and approximately 0.11% taken by the ten largest.

Sequenced sample: CD8+ T cells from PBMCs. The receptor comes from a human donor with multiple sclerosis. The genes are TRBV12-5 and TRBJ2-2; no clear D gene. The CDR3 DNA reads as TGTGCTAGTGGTTTGGGGGCCCTTGGCGGGGAGCTGTTTTTT. Its translation is CASGLGALGGELFF.